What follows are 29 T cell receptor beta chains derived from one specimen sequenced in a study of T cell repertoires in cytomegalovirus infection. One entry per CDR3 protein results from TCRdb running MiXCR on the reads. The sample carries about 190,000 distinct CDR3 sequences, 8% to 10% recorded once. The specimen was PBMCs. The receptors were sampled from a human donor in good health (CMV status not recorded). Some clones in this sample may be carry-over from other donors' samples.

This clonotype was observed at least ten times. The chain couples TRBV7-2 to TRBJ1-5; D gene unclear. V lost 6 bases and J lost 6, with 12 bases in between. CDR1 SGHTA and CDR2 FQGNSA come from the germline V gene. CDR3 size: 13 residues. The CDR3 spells CASSYNTVQPQHF. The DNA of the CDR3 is TGTGCCAGCAGTTATAACACAGTTCAGCCCCAGCATTTT.

The CDR3 here is CASSLEPGRERSEYF. The DNA for the CDR3 is TGCGCCAGCAGCTTGGAACCAGGGAGGGAGAGATCGGAGTATTTT. V usage is TRBV5-1 and J usage is TRBJ2-3; 7 positions agree with TRBD2. The CDR3 runs 15 residues. V lost 0 bases to trimming and J lost 13 bases; unmatched junction nucleotides: 14. CDR1 is SGHRS, CDR2 YFSETQ, per germline.

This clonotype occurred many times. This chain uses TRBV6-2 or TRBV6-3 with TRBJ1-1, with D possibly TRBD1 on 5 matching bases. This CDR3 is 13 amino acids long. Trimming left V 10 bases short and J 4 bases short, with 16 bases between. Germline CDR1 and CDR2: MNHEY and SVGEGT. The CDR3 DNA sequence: TGTGCCAATCCGCGGGGCTGCGGCACTGAAGCTTTCTTT. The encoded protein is CANPRGCGTEAFF.

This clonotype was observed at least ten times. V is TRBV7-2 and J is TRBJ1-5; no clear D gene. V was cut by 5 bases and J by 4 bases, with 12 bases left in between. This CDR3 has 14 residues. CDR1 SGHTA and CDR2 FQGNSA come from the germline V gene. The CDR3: CASSLGRTNQPQHF. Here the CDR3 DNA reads TGTGCCAGCAGCCTAGGACGGACTAATCAGCCCCAGCATTTT.

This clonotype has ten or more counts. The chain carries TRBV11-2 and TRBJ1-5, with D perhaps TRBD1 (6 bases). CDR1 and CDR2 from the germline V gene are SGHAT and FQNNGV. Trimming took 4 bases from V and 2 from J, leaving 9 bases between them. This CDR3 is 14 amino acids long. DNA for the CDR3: TGTGCCAGCAGCTCGACAGGTCGCAATCAGCCCCAGCATTTT. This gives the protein CASSSTGRNQPQHF.

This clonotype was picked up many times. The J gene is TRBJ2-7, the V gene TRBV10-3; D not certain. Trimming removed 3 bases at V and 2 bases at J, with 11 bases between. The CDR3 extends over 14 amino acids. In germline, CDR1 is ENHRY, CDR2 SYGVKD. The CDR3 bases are TGTGCCATCAGTGACGAGACTTTCACCTACGAGCAGTACTTC. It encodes CAISDETFTYEQYF.

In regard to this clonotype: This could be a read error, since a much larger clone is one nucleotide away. CDR3 bases: TGCGCCAGCAGCCACCCTCCGGGACAGGGAGGAACCGGGGAGCTGCTTTTT. Translation: CASSHPPGQGGTGELLF. The chain is built from TRBV4-1 and TRBJ2-2, with TRBD1 matching 9 bases. The CDR3 contains 17 residues. Germline V gene data show CDR1 as MGHRA and CDR2 as YSYEKL.

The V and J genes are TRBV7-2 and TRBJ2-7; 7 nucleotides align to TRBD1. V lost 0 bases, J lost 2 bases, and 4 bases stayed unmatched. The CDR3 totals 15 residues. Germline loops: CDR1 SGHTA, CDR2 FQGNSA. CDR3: CASSLAAGGTYEQYF. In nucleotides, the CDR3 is TGTGCCAGCAGCTTAGCGGCAGGGGGAACCTACGAGCAGTACTTC.

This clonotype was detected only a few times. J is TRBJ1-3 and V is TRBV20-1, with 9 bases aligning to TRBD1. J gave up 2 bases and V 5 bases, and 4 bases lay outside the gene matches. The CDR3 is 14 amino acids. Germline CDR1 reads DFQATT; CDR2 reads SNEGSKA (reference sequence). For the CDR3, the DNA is TGCAGTGCTCGGACAGGGGATCCTGGAAACACCATATATTTT. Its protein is CSARTGDPGNTIYF.

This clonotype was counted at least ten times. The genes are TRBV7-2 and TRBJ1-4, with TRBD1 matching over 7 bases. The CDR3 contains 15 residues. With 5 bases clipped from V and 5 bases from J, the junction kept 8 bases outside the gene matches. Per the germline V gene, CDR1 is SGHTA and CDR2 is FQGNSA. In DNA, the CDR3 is TGTGCCAGCAGCCTCCAACAGGGGTTGAATGAAAAACTGTTTTTT. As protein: CASSLQQGLNEKLFF. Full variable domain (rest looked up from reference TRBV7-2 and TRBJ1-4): GAGVSQSPSNKVTEKGKDVELRCDPISGHTALYWYRQSLGQGLEFLIYFQGNSAPDKSGLPSDRFSAERTGGSVSTLTIQRTQQEDSAVYLCASSLQQGLNEKLFFGSGTQLSVL.

CDR3 in DNA: TGTGCCAGCAGTTTATCGAGGACAGGGATCATCGGGGAGCTGTTTTTT. This codes for CASSLSRTGIIGELFF. The chain joins TRBV28 to TRBJ2-2, with 8 bases identical to TRBD1. Germline CDR1 and CDR2: MDHEN and SYDVKM. Trimming removed 1 base from V and 7 bases from J; junction bases left unmatched: 8. This CDR3 region has 16 residues.

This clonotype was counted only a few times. The CDR3 nucleotides are TGTGCCAGTAGTGAGACAGGGGCCTCGATCTATGGCTACACCTTC. Translated, it gives CASSETGASIYGYTF. V usage is TRBV19 and J usage is TRBJ1-2; 8 bases fit TRBD1. Trimming took 5 bases from V and 4 from J; bases not matched to a gene: 9. Germline CDR1 LNHDA, CDR2 SQIVND (reference sequence). The CDR3 runs to 15 residues. The complete variable domain, with remaining parts taken from reference TRBV19 and TRBJ1-2, reads DGGITQSPKYLFRKEGQNVTLSCEQNLNHDAMYWYRQDPGQGLRLIYYSQIVNDFQKGDIAEGYSVSREKKESFPLTVTSAQKNPTAFYLCASSETGASIYGYTFGSGTRLTVV.

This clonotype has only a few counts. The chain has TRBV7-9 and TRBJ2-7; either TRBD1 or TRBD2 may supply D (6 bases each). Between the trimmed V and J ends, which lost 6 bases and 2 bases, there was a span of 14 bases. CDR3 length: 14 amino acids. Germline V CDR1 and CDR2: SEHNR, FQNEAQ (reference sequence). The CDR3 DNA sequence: TGTGCCAGCAGATTTACAGGGAGGCCCTACGAGCAGTACTTC. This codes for CASRFTGRPYEQYF.

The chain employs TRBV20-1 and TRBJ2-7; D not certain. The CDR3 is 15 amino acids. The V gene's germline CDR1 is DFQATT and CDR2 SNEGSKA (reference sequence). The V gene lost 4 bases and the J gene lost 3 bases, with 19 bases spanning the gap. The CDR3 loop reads CSAITPLVFSYEQYF. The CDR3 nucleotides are TGCAGTGCTATTACCCCGCTAGTTTTCAGCTACGAGCAGTACTTC.

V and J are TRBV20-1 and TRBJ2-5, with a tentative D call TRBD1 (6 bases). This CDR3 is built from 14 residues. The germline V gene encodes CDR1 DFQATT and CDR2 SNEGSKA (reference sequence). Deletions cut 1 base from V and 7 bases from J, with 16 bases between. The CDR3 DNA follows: TGCAGTGCTAGAGCCACAGGGCCCTCGGGGACCCAGTACTTC. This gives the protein CSARATGPSGTQYF.

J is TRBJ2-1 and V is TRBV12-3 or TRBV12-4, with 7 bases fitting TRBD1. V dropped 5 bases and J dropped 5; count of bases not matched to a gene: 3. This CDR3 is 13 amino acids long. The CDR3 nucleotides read TGTGCCAGCAGTCAACAGGGGAACAATGAGCAGTTCTTC. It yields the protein CASSQQGNNEQFF.

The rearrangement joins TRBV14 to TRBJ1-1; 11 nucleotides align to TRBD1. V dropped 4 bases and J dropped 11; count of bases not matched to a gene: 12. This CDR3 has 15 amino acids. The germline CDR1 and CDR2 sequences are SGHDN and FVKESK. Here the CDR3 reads CASSPDRGRFPAAFF. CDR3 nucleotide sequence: TGTGCCAGCAGCCCGGACAGGGGGCGATTTCCCGCCGCTTTCTTT.

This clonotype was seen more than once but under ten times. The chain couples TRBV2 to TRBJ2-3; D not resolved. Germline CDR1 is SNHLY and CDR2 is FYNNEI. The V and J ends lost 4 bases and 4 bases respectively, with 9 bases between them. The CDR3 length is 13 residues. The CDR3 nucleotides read TGTGCCAGCAGTGCGGGCCCGGCAGATACGCAGTATTTT. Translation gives CASSAGPADTQYF.

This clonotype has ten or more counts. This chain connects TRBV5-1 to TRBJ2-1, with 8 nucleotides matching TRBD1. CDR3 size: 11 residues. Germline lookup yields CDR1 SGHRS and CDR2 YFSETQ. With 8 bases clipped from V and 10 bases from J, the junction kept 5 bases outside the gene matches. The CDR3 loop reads CASSQGAEQFF. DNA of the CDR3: TGCGCCAGTTCTCAGGGGGCCGAGCAGTTCTTC.

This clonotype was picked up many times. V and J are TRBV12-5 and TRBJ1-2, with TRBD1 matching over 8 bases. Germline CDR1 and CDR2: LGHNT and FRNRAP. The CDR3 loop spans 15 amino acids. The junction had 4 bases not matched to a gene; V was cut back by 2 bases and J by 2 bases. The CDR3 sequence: CASGLSDRGNYGYTF. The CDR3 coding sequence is TGTGCTAGTGGTTTGTCTGACAGGGGAAACTATGGCTACACCTTC.

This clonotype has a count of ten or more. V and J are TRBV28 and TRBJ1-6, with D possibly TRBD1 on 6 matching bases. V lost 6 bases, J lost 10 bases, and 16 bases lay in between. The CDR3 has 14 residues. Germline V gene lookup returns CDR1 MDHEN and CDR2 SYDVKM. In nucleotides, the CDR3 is TGTGCCAGCAGGCCTACAGGGTTTGGATCACCCCTCCACTTT. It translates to CASRPTGFGSPLHF.

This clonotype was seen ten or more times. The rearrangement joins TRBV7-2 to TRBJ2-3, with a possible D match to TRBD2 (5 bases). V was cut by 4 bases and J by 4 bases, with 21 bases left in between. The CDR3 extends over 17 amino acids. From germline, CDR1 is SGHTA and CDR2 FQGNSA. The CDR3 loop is CASSSNPLEVVPDTQYF. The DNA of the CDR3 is TGTGCCAGCAGCTCCAACCCACTAGAGGTCGTCCCAGATACGCAGTATTTT.

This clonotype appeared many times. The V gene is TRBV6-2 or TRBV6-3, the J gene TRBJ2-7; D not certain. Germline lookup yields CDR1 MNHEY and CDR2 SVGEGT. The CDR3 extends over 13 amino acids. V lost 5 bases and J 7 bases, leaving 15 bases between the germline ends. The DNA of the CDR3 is TGTGCCAGCAGTGTCCAAGTCCCTCAGGAGCAGTACTTC. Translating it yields CASSVQVPQEQYF.

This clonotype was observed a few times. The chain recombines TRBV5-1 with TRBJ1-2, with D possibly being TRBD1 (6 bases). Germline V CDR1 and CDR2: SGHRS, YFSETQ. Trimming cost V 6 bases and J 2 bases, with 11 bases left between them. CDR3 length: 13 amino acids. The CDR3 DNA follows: TGCGCCAGCACCGAAGACAGGAACTATGGCTACACCTTC. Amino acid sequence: CASTEDRNYGYTF.

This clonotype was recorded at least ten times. CDR3 in DNA: TGTGCCAGCAGCTTATCAGTGAATAGCAATCAGCCCCAGCATTTT. Its translation is CASSLSVNSNQPQHF. The chain carries TRBV7-2 and TRBJ1-5; D remains unclear. Looked up from germline, CDR1 is SGHTA and CDR2 is FQGNSA. V gave up 2 bases and J gave up 0 bases, with 8 bases separating them. The CDR3 covers 15 residues. The variable domain in full, with the rest retrieved from reference TRBV7-2 and TRBJ1-5, is GAGVSQSPSNKVTEKGKDVELRCDPISGHTALYWYRQSLGQGLEFLIYFQGNSAPDKSGLPSDRFSAERTGGSVSTLTIQRTQQEDSAVYLCASSLSVNSNQPQHFGDGTRLSIL.

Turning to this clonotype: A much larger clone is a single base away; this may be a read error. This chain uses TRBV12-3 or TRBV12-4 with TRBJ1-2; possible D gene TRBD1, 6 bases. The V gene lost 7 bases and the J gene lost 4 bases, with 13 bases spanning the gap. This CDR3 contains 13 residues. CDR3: CASTPDSLYGYTF. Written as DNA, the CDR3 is TGTGCCAGCACCCCGGACAGCCTCTATGGCTACACCTTC.

DNA of the CDR3: TGTGCCAGCAGCTTGGCGGGACAGACCTATCAGCCCCAGCATTTT. Amino acid sequence: CASSLAGQTYQPQHF. The J gene is TRBJ1-5, the V gene TRBV5-6, with 7 nucleotides matching TRBD1. Germline V lookup: CDR1 SGHDT, CDR2 YYEEEE. This CDR3 region has 15 residues. V shed 0 bases, J shed 5 bases, and the junction held 5 bases outside the gene matches.

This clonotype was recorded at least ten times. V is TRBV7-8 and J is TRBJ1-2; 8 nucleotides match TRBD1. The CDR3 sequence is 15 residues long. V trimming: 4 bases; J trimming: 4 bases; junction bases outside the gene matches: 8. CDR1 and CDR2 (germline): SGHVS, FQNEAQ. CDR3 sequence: CASSYGSGTGYGYTF. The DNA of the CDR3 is TGTGCCAGCAGCTACGGGTCCGGGACAGGCTATGGCTACACCTTC.

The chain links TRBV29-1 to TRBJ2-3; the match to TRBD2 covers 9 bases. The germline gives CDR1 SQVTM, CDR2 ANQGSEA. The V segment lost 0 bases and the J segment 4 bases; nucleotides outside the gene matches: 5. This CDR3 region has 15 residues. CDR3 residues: CSVEDPSGNPDTQYF. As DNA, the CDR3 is TGCAGCGTTGAAGATCCTAGCGGGAACCCAGATACGCAGTATTTT.